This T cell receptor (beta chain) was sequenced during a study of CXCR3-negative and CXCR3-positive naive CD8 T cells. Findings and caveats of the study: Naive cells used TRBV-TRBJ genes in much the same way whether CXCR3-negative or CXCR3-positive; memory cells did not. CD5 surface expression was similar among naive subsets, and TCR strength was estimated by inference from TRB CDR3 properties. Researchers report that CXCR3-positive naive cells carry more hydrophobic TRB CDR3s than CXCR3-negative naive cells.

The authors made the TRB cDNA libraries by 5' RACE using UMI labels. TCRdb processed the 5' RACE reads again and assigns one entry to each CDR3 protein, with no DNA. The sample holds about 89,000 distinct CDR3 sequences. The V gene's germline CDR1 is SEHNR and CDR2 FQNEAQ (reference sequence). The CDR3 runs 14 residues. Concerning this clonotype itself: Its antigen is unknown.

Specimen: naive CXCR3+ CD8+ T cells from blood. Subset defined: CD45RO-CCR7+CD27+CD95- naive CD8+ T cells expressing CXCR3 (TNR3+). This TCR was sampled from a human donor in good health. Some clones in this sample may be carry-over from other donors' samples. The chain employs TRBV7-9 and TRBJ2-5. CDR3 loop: CASSLASVQETQYF.